This T cell receptor beta chain was recovered during a study of memory CD4+ T cells and cytomegalovirus serostatus. Trimming left V 3 bases short and J 7 bases short, with 9 bases between. CDR1 is SGHAT, CDR2 FQNNGV, per germline. The CDR3 runs to 12 residues. For this clone: Antigen unknown.

TCRdb's copy holds only in-frame clones and misses some; the assay was immunoSEQ multiplex PCR. This sample has 40,000 to 55,000 clones, with around 70% found just once. General observations from the study: A US-trained random forest predicted CMV serostatus with median AUC around 0.91. The CMV-associated TCR signature appears largely within the CD4+ memory repertoire. Of under 200 reported CMV TCRbeta sequences, under 70 were found in memory CD4+ repertoires.

The sort gate was single viable CD3+CD4+CD8-CD45RO+ cells for memory CD4+ T cells. Total CD4+ T cells were enriched by CD4 positive selection. Sequencing input: memory CD4+ T cells from blood. The sequence came from an adult in good health and CMV-seropositive. V and J are TRBV11-2 and TRBJ1-1, with D perhaps TRBD1 (5 bases). The CDR3 sequence is CASSFQDSEAFF. The CDR3 nucleotides are TGTGCCAGCAGCTTTCAAGACAGTGAAGCTTTCTTT.